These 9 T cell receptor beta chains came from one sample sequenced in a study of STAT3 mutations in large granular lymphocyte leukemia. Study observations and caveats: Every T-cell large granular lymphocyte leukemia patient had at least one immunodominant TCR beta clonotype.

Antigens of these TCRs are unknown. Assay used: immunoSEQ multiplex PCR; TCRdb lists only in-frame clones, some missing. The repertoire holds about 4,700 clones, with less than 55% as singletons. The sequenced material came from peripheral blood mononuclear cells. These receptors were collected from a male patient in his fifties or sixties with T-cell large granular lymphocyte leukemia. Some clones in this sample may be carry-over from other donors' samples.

The CDR3 DNA reads TGCGCCAGCAGCCTCGACAGTCAAGAGACCCAGTACTTC. This codes for CASSLDSQETQYF. This chain links TRBV4-1 with TRBJ2-5; D may be TRBD1 (5 bases). The CDR3 consists of 13 residues. The V gene's germline CDR1 is MGHRA and CDR2 YSYEKL. Deletions cut 4 bases from V and 2 bases from J, with 8 bases between.

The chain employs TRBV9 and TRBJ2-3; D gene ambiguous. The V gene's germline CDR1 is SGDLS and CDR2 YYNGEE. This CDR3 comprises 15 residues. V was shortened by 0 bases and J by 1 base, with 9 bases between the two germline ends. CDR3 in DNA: TGTGCCAGCAGCGTAGAGGTGGGCGGCACAGATACGCAGTATTTT. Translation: CASSVEVGGTDTQYF.

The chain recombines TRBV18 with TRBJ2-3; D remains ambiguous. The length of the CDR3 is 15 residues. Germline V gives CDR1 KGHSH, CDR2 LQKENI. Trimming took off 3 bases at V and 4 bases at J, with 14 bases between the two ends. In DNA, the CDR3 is TGTGCCAGCTCACCCCAAGGGATCAGTGCAGATACGCAGTATTTT. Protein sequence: CASSPQGISADTQYF.

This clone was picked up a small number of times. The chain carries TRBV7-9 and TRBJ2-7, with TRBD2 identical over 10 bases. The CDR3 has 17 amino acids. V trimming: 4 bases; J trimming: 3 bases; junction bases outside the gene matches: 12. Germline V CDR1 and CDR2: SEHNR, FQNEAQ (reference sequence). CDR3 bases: TGTGCCAGCAGCTCGCGGGATATCGGACTAGCGGACTACGAGCAGTACTTC. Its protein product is CASSSRDIGLADYEQYF.

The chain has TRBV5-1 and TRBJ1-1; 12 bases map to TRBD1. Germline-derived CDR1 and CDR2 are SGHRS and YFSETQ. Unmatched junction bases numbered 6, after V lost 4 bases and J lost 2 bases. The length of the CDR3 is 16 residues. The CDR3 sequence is CASSVGTGGPNTEAFF. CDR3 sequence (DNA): TGCGCCAGCAGCGTAGGGACAGGGGGCCCTAACACTGAAGCTTTCTTT.

The CDR3 sequence: CSVERGGRGYTF. Written as DNA, the CDR3 is TGCAGCGTTGAACGTGGGGGGCGAGGCTACACCTTC. The chain has TRBV29-1 and TRBJ1-2; a weak D match, TRBD1 (6 bases). Germline assignment: CDR1 SQVTM and CDR2 ANQGSEA. Trimming took 2 bases from V and 8 from J, leaving 12 bases between them. CDR3 length: 12 amino acids.

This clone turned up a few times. The CDR3, as DNA: TGTGCCAGCAGCCCAGGGTCGGACAATCAGCCCCAGCATTTT. Amino acid sequence: CASSPGSDNQPQHF. The chain joins TRBV7-9 to TRBJ1-5; possible D gene TRBD1, 5 bases. Germline lookup yields CDR1 SEHNR and CDR2 FQNEAQ (reference sequence). With 5 bases removed from V and 3 bases from J, the gap between germline ends came to 11 bases. The CDR3 contains 14 residues.

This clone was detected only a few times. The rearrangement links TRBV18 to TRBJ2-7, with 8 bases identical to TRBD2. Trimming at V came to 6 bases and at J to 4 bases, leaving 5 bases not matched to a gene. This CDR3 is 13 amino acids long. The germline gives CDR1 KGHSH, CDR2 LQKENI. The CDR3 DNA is TGTGCCAGCTCCGTAGCGGGACGATACGAGCAGTACTTC. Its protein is CASSVAGRYEQYF. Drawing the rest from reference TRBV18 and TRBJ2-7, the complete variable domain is NAGVMQNPRHLVRRRGQEARLRCSPMKGHSHVYWYRQLPEEGLKFMVYLQKENIIDESGMPKERFSAEFPKEGPSILRIQQVVRGDSAAYFCASSVAGRYEQYFGPGTRLTVT.

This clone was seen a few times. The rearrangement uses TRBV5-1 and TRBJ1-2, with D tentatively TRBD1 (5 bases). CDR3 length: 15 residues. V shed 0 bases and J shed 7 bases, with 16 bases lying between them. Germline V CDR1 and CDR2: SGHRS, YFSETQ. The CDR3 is CASSLAGALSSGYTF. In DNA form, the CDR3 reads TGCGCCAGCAGCTTGGCCGGGGCACTATCTTCTGGCTACACCTTC.